This TCR beta chain was sequenced for a study of human T cells and chemical hapten exposure. Findings and caveats of the study: Counts of TCRs expanded at PT1 correlated positively with patch test score. Expanded TCRs clustered into significantly more large CDR3 similarity groups than controls, the analysis revealed. High-frequency TCRs, those above 1 in 1000, stayed the same after DPC sensitization.

CDR3 length: 14 amino acids. V lost 7 bases and J lost 4, with 16 bases in between. CDR1 is MNHEY, CDR2 SVGAGI, per germline. Time point meaning: patch test 2, 6 weeks after DPC sensitization. Treatment given: therapeutic diphenylcyclopropenone sensitization with weekly scalp DPC. Individual cDNA molecules (in the library) carried attached unique molecular identifiers. TCRdb re-called the RACE reads through MiXCR, storing one row per CDR3 protein. The sample carries roughly 96,000 distinct CDR3 sequences, about a tenth recorded once. This clonotype was counted between two and nine times. The target antigen is unknown.

This TCR was sampled from a woman aged 40-49 years with alopecia areata. Some clones in this sample may be carry-over from other donors' samples. The source material was whole blood, sampled in connection with sensitization to the hapten diphenylcyclopropenone (DPC). This chain joins TRBV6-5 and TRBJ1-2; tentative D call: TRBD1 (5 bases). The CDR3 here is CASIKKGTSYGYTF. The CDR3 DNA reads TGTGCCAGCATTAAGAAAGGGACCTCCTATGGCTACACCTTC.